This T cell receptor (beta chain) was retrieved from a study of blood T cell repertoires in COVID-19. The protocol was immunoSEQ multiplex PCR, while the TCRdb copy is restricted to in-frame clones and leaves out a portion. The data hold a few hundred thousand clones, with 70% to 90% observed a single time. Germline lookup yields CDR1 MNHEY and CDR2 SVGAGI. The V end lost 9 bases, the J end lost 3 bases, and 18 bases lay between the germline ends. The CDR3 runs 14 residues. The genes are TRBV6-5 and TRBJ2-7; TRBD2 might be the D (5 bases). This receptor was taken from a woman in her 50s who had recovered from COVID-19. The sample comprised PBMCs or T cells enriched from blood (not recorded which). The CDR3 DNA reads TGTGCCAGTTCGGGGAGTTTCGATCGCTACGAGCAGTACTTC. This translates into CASSGSFDRYEQYF.